The clone carrying this TCR beta chain is labeled medium-sized. The data were produced by immunoSEQ multiplex PCR, yet TCRdb's version contains in-frame clones alone and is incomplete. The data hold some 16,000 clones, with approximately 58% observed a single time. Between the trimmed V and J ends, which lost 8 bases and 1 base, there was a span of 9 bases. The CDR3 length is 13 residues. CDR1 MDHEN and CDR2 SYDVKM come from the germline V gene. These data come from a study of radiation and T cells in renal cell carcinoma. Treatment meaning: treatment-naive control, cytoreductive nephrectomy. Sequenced control tumors were from fewer than 14 males and a few females, median age approximately 50.

The chain carries TRBV28 and TRBJ1-5; a weak D match, TRBD1 (5 bases). The source was tumor tissue, collected from a patient whose treatment was nephrectomy without radiotherapy. The receptor comes from a man between 35 and 55 years old with renal cell carcinoma. CDR3 DNA sequence: TGTGCCAGCCGCTGGGGCAGCAATCAGCCCCAGCATTTT. As protein: CASRWGSNQPQHF.